The clone carrying this T cell receptor (beta chain) was picked up one time. Its antigen remains unknown. The CDR3 length is 15 residues. CDR1 and CDR2 from the germline V gene are LNHNV and YYDKDF (reference sequence). V dropped 4 bases and J dropped 4; count of bases not matched to a gene: 9. This sample is drawn from a study of OX40 agonist ivuxolimab in advanced cancers. Study in general: In this trial design, patients received ivuxolimab intravenously at 0.01 to 10 mg/kg every 2 weeks.

Findings of the study overall: Both blood CD4+ and CD8+ T cells showed clonal growth by week 6 at 0.1 to 3.0 mg/kg. The study found that CD8+ T cells averaged more expanded clones than CD4+.

Some clones are missing from TCRdb's copy, which holds only in-frame ones; the method was immunoSEQ multiplex PCR. Among tens of thousands of clones listed, about 81% were seen once. The sequences come from CD4+ or CD8+ T cells sorted from blood, collected in a trial of the OX40 agonist ivuxolimab. This receptor was taken from an adult with an advanced solid tumor such as melanoma, head and neck, liver or kidney cancer. The chain joins TRBV15 to TRBJ1-2; 7 bases agree with TRBD1. The CDR3 here is CATSTGEGASYGYTF. CDR3 sequence (DNA): TGTGCCACCAGCACAGGTGAGGGGGCAAGCTATGGCTACACCTTC.